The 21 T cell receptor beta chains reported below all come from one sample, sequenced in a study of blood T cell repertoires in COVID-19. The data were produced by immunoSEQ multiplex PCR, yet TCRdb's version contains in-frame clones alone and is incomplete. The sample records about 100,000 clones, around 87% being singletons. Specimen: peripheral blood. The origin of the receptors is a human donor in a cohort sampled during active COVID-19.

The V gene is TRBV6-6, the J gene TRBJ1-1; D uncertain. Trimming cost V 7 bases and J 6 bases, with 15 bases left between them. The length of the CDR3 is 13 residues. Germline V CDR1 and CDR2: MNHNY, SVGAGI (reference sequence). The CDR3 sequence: CASTGGEGPEAFF. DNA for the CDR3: TGTGCCAGCACCGGCGGGGAGGGCCCTGAAGCTTTCTTT.

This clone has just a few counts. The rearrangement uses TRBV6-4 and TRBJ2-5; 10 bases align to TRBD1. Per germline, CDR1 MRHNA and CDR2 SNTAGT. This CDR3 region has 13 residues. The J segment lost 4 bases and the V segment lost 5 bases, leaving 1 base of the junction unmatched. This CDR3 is CASSRDRGETQYF. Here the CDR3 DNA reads TGTGCCAGCAGTAGGGACAGGGGAGAGACCCAGTACTTC.

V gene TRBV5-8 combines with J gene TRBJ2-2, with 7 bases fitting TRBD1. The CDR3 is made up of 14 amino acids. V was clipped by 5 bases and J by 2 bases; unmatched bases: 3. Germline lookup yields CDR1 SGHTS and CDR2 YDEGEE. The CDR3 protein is CASRHRGNTGELFF. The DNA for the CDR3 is TGTGCCAGCAGACACAGGGGAAACACCGGGGAGCTGTTTTTT.

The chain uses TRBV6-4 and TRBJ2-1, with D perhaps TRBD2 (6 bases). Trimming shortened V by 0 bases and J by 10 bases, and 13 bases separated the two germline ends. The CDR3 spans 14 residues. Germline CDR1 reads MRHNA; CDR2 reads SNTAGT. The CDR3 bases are TGTGCCAGCAGTGACTCAACGGGAGCCGGGGAGCAGTTCTTC. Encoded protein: CASSDSTGAGEQFF.

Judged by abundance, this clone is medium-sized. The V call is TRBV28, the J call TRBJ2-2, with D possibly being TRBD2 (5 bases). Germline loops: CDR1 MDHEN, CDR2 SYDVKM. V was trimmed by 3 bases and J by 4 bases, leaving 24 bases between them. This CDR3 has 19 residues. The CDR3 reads CASSFWASSDRGSTGELFF. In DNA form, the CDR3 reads TGTGCCAGCAGTTTTTGGGCCTCGTCCGACCGAGGGTCCACCGGGGAGCTGTTTTTT.

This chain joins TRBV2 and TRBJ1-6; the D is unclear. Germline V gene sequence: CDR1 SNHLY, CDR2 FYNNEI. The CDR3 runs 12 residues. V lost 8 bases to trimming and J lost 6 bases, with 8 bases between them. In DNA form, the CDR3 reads TGTGCCAGCGAGCGGGGTAATTCACCCCTCCACTTT. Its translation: CASERGNSPLHF.

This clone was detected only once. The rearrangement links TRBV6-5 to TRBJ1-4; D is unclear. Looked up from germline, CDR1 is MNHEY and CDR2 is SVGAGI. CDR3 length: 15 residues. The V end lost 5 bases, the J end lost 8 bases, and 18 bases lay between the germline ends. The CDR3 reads CASSNSNRGWEKLFF. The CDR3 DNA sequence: TGTGCCAGCAGTAATTCAAACCGGGGTTGGGAAAAACTGTTTTTT.

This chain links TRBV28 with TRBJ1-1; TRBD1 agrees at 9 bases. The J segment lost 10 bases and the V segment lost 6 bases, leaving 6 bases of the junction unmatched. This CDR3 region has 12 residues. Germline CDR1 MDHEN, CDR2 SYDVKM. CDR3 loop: CASRGDRVSAFF. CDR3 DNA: TGTGCCAGCAGGGGGGACAGGGTCTCAGCTTTCTTT. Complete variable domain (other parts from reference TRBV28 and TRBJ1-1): DVKVTQSSRYLVKRTGEKVFLECVQDMDHENMFWYRQDPGLGLRLIYFSYDVKMKEKGDIPEGYSVSREKKERFSLILESASTNQTSMYLCASRGDRVSAFFGQGTRLTVV.

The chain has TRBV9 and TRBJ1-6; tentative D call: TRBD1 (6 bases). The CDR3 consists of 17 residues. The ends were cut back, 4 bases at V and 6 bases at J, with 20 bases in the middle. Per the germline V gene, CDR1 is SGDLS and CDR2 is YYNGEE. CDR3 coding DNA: TGTGCCAGCAGCTTTACCCCCGGACAGAGCCTTAATTCACCCCTCCACTTT. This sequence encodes CASSFTPGQSLNSPLHF.

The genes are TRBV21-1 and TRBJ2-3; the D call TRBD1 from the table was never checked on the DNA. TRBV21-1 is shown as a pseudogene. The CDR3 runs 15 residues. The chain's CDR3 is CASSQGTTSTDTQYF. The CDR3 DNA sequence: TGTGCCAGCAGCCAGGGGACAACTAGCACAGATACGCAGTATTTT.

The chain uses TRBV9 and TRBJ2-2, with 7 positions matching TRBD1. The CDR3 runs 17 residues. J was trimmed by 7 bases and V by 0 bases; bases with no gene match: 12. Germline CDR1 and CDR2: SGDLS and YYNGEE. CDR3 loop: CASSVDAGPRGSGELFF. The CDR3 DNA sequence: TGTGCCAGCAGCGTAGACGCAGGCCCCAGGGGGAGCGGGGAGCTGTTTTTT.

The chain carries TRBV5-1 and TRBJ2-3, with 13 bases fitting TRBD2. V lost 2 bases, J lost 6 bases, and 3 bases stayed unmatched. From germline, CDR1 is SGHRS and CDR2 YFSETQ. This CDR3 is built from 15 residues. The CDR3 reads CASSLLAGGADTQYF. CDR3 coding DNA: TGCGCCAGCAGCTTACTAGCGGGAGGGGCGGATACGCAGTATTTT.

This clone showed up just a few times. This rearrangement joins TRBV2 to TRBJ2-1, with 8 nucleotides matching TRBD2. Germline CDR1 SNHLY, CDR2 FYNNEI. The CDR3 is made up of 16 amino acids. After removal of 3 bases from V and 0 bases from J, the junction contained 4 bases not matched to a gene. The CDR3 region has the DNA TGTGCCAGCAGTGAGGGTCTAGCGGGCTCCTACAATGAGCAGTTCTTC. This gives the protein CASSEGLAGSYNEQFF.

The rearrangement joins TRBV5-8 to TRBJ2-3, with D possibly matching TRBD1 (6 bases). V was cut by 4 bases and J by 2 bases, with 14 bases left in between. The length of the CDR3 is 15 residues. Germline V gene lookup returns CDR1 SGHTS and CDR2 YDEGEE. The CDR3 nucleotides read TGTGCCAGCAGCAAAGGACAGAGCACCACAGATACGCAGTATTTT. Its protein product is CASSKGQSTTDTQYF. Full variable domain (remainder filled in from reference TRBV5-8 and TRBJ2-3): EAGVTQSPTHLIKTRGQQATLRCSPISGHTSVYWYQQALGLGLQFLLWYDEGEERNRGNFPPRFSGRQFPNYSSELNVNALELEDSALYLCASSKGQSTTDTQYFGPGTRLTVL.

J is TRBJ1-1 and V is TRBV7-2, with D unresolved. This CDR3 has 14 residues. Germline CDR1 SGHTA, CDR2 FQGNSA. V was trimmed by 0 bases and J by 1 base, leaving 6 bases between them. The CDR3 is CASSLARGNTEAFF. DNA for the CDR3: TGTGCCAGCAGCTTAGCGCGGGGGAACACTGAAGCTTTCTTT.

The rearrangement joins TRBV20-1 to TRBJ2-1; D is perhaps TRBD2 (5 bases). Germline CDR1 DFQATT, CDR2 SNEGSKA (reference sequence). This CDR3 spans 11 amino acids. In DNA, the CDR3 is TGCAGCGCAAGGGCTCGGGGTGAGCAGTTCTTC. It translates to CSARARGEQFF.

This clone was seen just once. CDR3 in amino acids: CASSTSAPYGDEQYF. The CDR3 bases are TGTGCCAGCAGCACTAGCGCGCCCTACGGCGACGAGCAGTACTTC. The chain links TRBV7-2 to TRBJ2-7; 7 nucleotides align to TRBD2. V shed 5 bases, J shed 5 bases, and the junction held 12 bases outside the gene matches. CDR1 and CDR2 (germline): SGHTA, FQGNSA. The CDR3 runs to 15 residues.

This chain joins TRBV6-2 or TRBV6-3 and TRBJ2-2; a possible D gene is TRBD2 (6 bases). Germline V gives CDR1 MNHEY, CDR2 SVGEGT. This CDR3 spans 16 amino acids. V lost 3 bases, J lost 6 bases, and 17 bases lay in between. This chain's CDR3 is CASSYTRRGVSGELFF. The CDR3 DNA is TGTGCCAGCAGTTATACAAGGCGCGGGGTCTCCGGGGAGCTGTTTTTT.

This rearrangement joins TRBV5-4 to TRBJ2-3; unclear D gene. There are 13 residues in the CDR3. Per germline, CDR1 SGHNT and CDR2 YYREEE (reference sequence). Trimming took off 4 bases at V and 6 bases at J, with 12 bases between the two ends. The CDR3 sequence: CASSLPPFDTQYF. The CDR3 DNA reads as TGTGCCAGCAGCCTCCCTCCTTTTGATACGCAGTATTTT. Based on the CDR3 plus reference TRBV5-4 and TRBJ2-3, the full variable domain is ETGVTQSPTHLIKTRGQQVTLRCSSQSGHNTVSWYQQALGQGPQFIFQYYREEENGRGNFPPRFSGLQFPNYSSELNVNALELDDSALYLCASSLPPFDTQYFGPGTRLTVL.

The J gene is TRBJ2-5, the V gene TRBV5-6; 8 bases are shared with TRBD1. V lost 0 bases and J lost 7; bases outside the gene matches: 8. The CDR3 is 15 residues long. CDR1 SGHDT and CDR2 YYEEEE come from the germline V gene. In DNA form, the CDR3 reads TGTGCCAGCAGCTTGGAGACAGGGGTCGCCCGGACCCAGTACTTC. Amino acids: CASSLETGVARTQYF.

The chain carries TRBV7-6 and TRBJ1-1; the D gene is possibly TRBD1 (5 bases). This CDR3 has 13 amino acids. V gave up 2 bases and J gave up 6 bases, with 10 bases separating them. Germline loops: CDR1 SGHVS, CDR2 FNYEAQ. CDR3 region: CASSLTSTAEAFF. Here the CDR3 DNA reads TGTGCCAGCAGCTTAACCTCGACAGCTGAAGCTTTCTTT.